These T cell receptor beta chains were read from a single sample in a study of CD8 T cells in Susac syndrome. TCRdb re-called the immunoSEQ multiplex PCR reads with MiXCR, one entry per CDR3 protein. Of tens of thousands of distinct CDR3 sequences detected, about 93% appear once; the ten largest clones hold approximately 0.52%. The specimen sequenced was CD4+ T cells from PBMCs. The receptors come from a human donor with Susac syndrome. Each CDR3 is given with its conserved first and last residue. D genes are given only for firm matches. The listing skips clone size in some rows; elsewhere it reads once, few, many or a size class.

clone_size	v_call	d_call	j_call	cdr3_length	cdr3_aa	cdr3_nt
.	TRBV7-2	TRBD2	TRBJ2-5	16	CASSLGLAGGQETQYF	TGTGCCAGCAGCCTGGGACTAGCGGGAGGGCAAGAGACCCAGTACTTC
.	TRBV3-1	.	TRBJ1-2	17	CASSQEVGAGSNYGYTF	TGTGCCAGCAGCCAAGAAGTTGGAGCGGGATCTAACTATGGCTACACCTTC
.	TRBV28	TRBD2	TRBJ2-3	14	CASTLAGAAVTQYF	TGTGCCAGCACTTTAGCGGGAGCGGCTGTTACGCAGTATTTT
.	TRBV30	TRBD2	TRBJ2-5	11	CAWERGETQYF	TGTGCCTGGGAGCGGGGAGAGACCCAGTACTTC
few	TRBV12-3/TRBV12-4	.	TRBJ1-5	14	CASSLDSPNQPQHF	TGTGCCAGCAGTTTAGACAGTCCAAATCAGCCCCAGCATTTT
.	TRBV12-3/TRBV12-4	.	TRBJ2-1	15	CASTLREGLGNEQFF	TGTGCCAGCACCCTTCGGGAAGGGCTGGGGAATGAGCAGTTCTTC
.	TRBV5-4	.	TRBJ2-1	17	CASSPAQARTTYNEQFF	TGTGCCAGCAGCCCCGCACAGGCCCGGACAACTTACAATGAGCAGTTCTTC
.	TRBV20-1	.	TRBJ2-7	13	CSARARVAYEQYF	TGCAGTGCTAGAGCCAGGGTCGCCTACGAGCAGTACTTC
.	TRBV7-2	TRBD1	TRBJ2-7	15	CASSRDRDRGYEQYF	TGTGCCAGCAGCAGAGACCGGGACAGGGGATACGAGCAGTACTTC
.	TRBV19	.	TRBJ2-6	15	CASSHEGSGANVLTF	TGTGCCAGTAGTCATGAGGGCTCTGGGGCCAACGTCCTGACTTTC
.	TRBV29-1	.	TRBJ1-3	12	CSVEFAGNTIYF	TGCAGCGTTGAATTCGCTGGAAACACCATATATTTT
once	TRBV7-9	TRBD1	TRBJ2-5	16	CASSIRRDRGRETQYF	TGTGCCAGCAGCATACGCCGGGACAGGGGGCGAGAGACCCAGTACTTC
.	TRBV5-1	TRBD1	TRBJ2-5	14	CASSWNRGRETQYF	TGCGCCAGCAGCTGGAACAGGGGCAGGGAGACCCAGTACTTC
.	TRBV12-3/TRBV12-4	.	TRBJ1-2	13	CASSFRRNYGYTF	TGTGCCAGCAGTTTTCGGAGAAACTATGGCTACACCTTC
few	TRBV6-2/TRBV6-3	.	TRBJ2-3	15	CASSYAGATTDTQYF	TGTGCCAGCAGTTACGCAGGGGCTACCACAGATACGCAGTATTTT